The clone carrying this T cell receptor beta chain was observed a few times. No antigen is known for it. This sample is part of a study of T cell responses to AZD1222 COVID-19 vaccine. Notes on the study in general: The study reported that nearly half of spike-specific TCRs target unmutated variant regions.

Sequenced by immunoSEQ multiplex PCR; TCRdb stores in-frame clones only, minus some. The sample carries more than 100,000 clones, around 88% recorded once. The CDR3 covers 17 residues. Germline V gene sequence: CDR1 SGHRS, CDR2 YFSETQ. V was clipped by 0 bases and J by 0 bases, with 16 bases between them. The V call is TRBV5-1, the J call TRBJ2-7, with D perhaps given as TRBD1 or TRBD2 (6 bases each). Source: peripheral blood, taken on day 0 of AZD1222 vaccination. This clonotype originated in an adult in good health. The DNA for the CDR3 is TGCGCCAGCAGCTTGGCCCTAGGGGGGTTGAGCTCCTACGAGCAGTACTTC. It codes for CASSLALGGLSSYEQYF.